The present TCR beta chain was sequenced within a study of early T cells in non-severe SARS-CoV-2 infection. Across the whole study: Sequencing targeted bulk RNA from unsorted whole blood, leaving chains unpaired.

Study-level points and caveats: Matching against VDJdb likely underestimated virus-specific expansions, favoring anti-spike CD8.

A few counts support this clonotype. The antigen remains undetermined. Germline CDR1 and CDR2: WSHSY and SAAADI. The V and J ends lost 4 bases and 4 bases respectively, with 14 bases between them. The CDR3 is 14 residues long. Individual cDNA molecules carried attached unique molecular identifiers. TCRdb re-called the 5' RACE reads through MiXCR, storing one row per CDR3 protein. The table lists some 81,000 distinct CDR3 sequences, around 8.7% of them singletons. The sequencing sample was made of whole blood. The clonotype was recovered from an adult who was a healthcare worker with PCR-confirmed SARS-CoV-2 infection or an uninfected control (not recorded which). The J gene is TRBJ2-7, the V gene TRBV10-2; D uncertain. This chain's CDR3 is CASSGRADKYEQYF. The CDR3 nucleotides are TGCGCCAGCAGTGGTCGGGCAGACAAATACGAGCAGTACTTC.